This T cell receptor beta chain was identified in a study of technical replicates of blood from several donors. The repertoire was sequenced with immunoSEQ multiplex PCR; TCRdb's copy has only in-frame clones and lacks some. The profile shows tens of thousands of clones, around 94% of them singletons. This clone was observed a handful of times. This CDR3 has 13 amino acids. In germline, CDR1 is SEHNR, CDR2 FQNEAQ (reference sequence). With 5 bases clipped from V and 4 bases from J, the junction kept 3 bases outside the gene matches. This receptor was taken from a human donor in good health. What was sequenced was T cells isolated from PBMCs. V and J are TRBV7-9 and TRBJ1-2; TRBD1 matches 8 bases. CDR3 sequence (DNA): TGTGCCAGCAGCCCTACAGGGGGCTATGGCTACACCTTC. This sequence encodes CASSPTGGYGYTF.